These 30 T cell receptor beta chains came from one sample sequenced in a study of T cell repertoires in aging, cancer and after chemotherapy. TRB rearrangements spanning V, D and J were amplified using mixed TRB-A/B primers. TCRdb itself ran the multiplex PCR reads through MiXCR, one entry per CDR3 protein. The sample yields 990 or so distinct CDR3 sequences, around 30% seen once. Amplification of TCR beta used genomic DNA extracted from peripheral blood. The sample consisted of blood. All receptors come from a human donor with a solid tumor.

By sample share, this clonotype is large. The gene calls are TRBV6-5 and TRBJ2-7; 10 bases line up with TRBD2. The V gene's germline CDR1 is MNHEY and CDR2 SVGAGI. CDR3 length: 13 amino acids. The V segment lost 11 bases and the J segment 3 bases; nucleotides outside the gene matches: 7. As DNA, the CDR3 is TGTGCCGCCGGGACTAGCGAGAACTACGAGCAGTACTTC. As protein: CAAGTSENYEQYF.

Here the CDR3 reads CSASPSRAEVHGYTF. DNA for the CDR3: TGCAGTGCTAGCCCTTCAAGGGCCGAGGTCCATGGCTACACCTTC. J is TRBJ1-2 and V is TRBV20-1; no definite D call. Germline V gene sequence: CDR1 DFQATT, CDR2 SNEGSKA (reference sequence). Trimming took off 3 bases at V and 6 bases at J, with 20 bases between the two ends. This CDR3 has 15 amino acids.

This clonotype is labeled medium-sized. This chain connects TRBV10-2 to TRBJ2-7, with no clear D. Looked up from germline, CDR1 is WSHSY and CDR2 is SAAADI. The CDR3 is 12 residues long. The V end lost 1 base, the J end lost 2 bases, and 3 bases lay between the germline ends. CDR3 DNA sequence: TGCGCCAGCAGTGAGTTCCCCTACGAGCAGTACTTC. Amino acid sequence: CASSEFPYEQYF.

The V and J genes are TRBV10-3 and TRBJ1-5; D may be TRBD1 (5 bases). Germline CDR1 ENHRY, CDR2 SYGVKD. Trimming left V 10 bases short and J 0 bases short, with 16 bases between. The CDR3 is made up of 15 amino acids. The CDR3 reads CATNTGPDSNQPQHF. The CDR3 DNA reads as TGTGCCACAAACACAGGCCCCGATAGCAATCAGCCCCAGCATTTT.

V is TRBV6-4 and J is TRBJ1-1; no clear D gene. Trimming took 2 bases from V and 1 from J, leaving 5 bases between them. The CDR3 is made up of 13 amino acids. Germline loops: CDR1 MRHNA, CDR2 SNTAGT. The CDR3 DNA sequence: TGTGCCAGCAGTGACGGGGAGAACACTGAAGCTTTCTTT. This translates into CASSDGENTEAFF.

In this sample, this clonotype is medium-sized. This rearrangement joins TRBV19 to TRBJ2-7, with 10 positions matching TRBD1. The V and J ends lost 6 bases and 3 bases, in that order; junction bases with no gene match: 8. The CDR3 length is 15 residues. CDR1 and CDR2 from the germline V gene are LNHDA and SQIVND (reference sequence). The CDR3 loop reads CASRLTGGDFYEQYF. CDR3 DNA sequence: TGTGCCAGTAGATTGACAGGGGGCGACTTCTACGAGCAGTACTTC.

This clonotype is deemed large (0.1 to 1%). V usage is TRBV29-1 and J usage is TRBJ1-2, with TRBD1 identical over 10 bases. The V segment lost 3 bases and the J segment 8 bases; nucleotides outside the gene matches: 6. Looked up from germline, CDR1 is SQVTM and CDR2 is ANQGSEA. The CDR3 totals 13 residues. For the CDR3, the DNA is TGCAGCGTTGATGACAGGGGGCCTGCCGGCTACACCTTC. Translation gives CSVDDRGPAGYTF.

By sample fraction, this clonotype is medium-sized. This rearrangement joins TRBV5-1 to TRBJ1-6; D is unclear. Trimming stripped 0 bases from V and 8 bases from J, with 3 bases between. The CDR3 consists of 12 residues. Looked up from germline, CDR1 is SGHRS and CDR2 is YFSETQ. The CDR3 coding sequence is TGCGCCAGCAGCTTGGGGGATTCACCCCTCCACTTT. Translation gives CASSLGDSPLHF.

By share, this clonotype counts as large (0.1 to 1%). The chain joins TRBV20-1 to TRBJ2-7; D not resolved. This CDR3 has 14 amino acids. Germline values: CDR1 DFQATT, CDR2 SNEGSKA (reference sequence). V was cut by 0 bases and J by 3 bases, with 12 bases left in between. This chain's CDR3 is CSARDTGLSYEQYF. DNA for the CDR3: TGCAGTGCTAGAGATACGGGTCTGAGCTACGAGCAGTACTTC.

This clonotype is deemed medium-sized. V gene TRBV27 combines with J gene TRBJ2-2; D is perhaps TRBD1 or TRBD2 (6 bases each). This CDR3 contains 16 residues. Per the germline V gene, CDR1 is MNHEY and CDR2 is SMNVEV (reference sequence). V gave up 1 base and J gave up 0 bases, with 9 bases separating them. As DNA, the CDR3 is TGTGCCAGCAGTTTATGGGGGGCCGCGAACACCGGGGAGCTGTTTTTT. Protein: CASSLWGAANTGELFF.

By frequency in the sample, this clonotype is medium-sized. The V call is TRBV5-1, the J call TRBJ1-2; D gene ambiguous. CDR3 length: 14 residues. The germline V gene has CDR1 SGHRS and CDR2 YFSETQ. V was clipped by 6 bases and J by 1 base, with 13 bases between them. Here the CDR3 DNA reads TGCGCCAGCACGGAAGGCAGAGATAACTATGGCTACACCTTC. Translated: CASTEGRDNYGYTF.

About this clonotype: Since a much larger clone is just one base distant, this may be a read error. The rearrangement uses TRBV5-1 and TRBJ2-1, with TRBD2 matching 7 bases. The last part of the DNA fits TRBJ2-7 better; the J call may be wrong. The germline V gene has CDR1 SGHRS and CDR2 YFSETQ. This CDR3 has 15 amino acids. This chain's CDR3 is CASSLSSLGGNEQYF. The CDR3 DNA follows: TGCGCCAGCAGCCTATCGTCTCTGGGGGGGAATGAGCAGTACTTC.

This clonotype is labeled large (0.1 to 1%). The rearrangement uses TRBV29-1 and TRBJ1-1; 7 nucleotides match TRBD1. The V gene's germline CDR1 is SQVTM and CDR2 ANQGSEA. This CDR3 has 13 amino acids. J gave up 4 bases and V 6 bases, and 8 bases lay outside the gene matches. CDR3 DNA: TGCAGCGTCGGACAGGAATTGGTCACTGAAGCTTTCTTT. Encoded protein: CSVGQELVTEAFF.

V and J are TRBV20-1 and TRBJ1-2; TRBD1 is a possible D gene (5 bases). Trimming pared 1 base from V and 3 bases from J, leaving 18 bases between. This CDR3 comprises 16 residues. CDR1 is DFQATT, CDR2 SNEGSKA, per germline (reference sequence). CDR3 amino acids: CSARVETAHTHYGYTF. DNA for the CDR3: TGCAGTGCTAGAGTTGAGACAGCCCATACCCACTATGGCTACACCTTC.

Relative to its sample, this clonotype is medium-sized. This chain joins TRBV12-3 or TRBV12-4 and TRBJ2-4; the D call may be TRBD1 or TRBD2 (5 bases each). This CDR3 contains 14 residues. Trimming removed 2 bases at V and 7 bases at J, with 12 bases between. The CDR3 nucleotides are TGTGCCAGCAGTTTATTTGTGGGGGAGAACATTCAGTACTTC. Amino acid sequence: CASSLFVGENIQYF.

By sample fraction, this clonotype is large. The chain links TRBV29-1 to TRBJ1-2; D unresolved. The CDR3 is made up of 12 amino acids. Trimming stripped 0 bases from V and 3 bases from J, with 5 bases between. Germline loops: CDR1 SQVTM, CDR2 ANQGSEA. The CDR3 nucleotides are TGCAGCGTTGAAGATCTTTACTATGGCTACACCTTC. Its protein product is CSVEDLYYGYTF.

The rearrangement links TRBV12-3 or TRBV12-4 to TRBJ2-7; D gene uncertain. Trimming stripped 5 bases from V and 6 bases from J, with 8 bases between. This CDR3 region has 11 residues. CDR3 amino acids: CASSRLGEQYF. CDR3 in DNA: TGTGCCAGCAGTCGACTGGGCGAGCAGTACTTC.

The genes are TRBV12-1 and TRBJ1-2. TRBV12-1 is recorded as a pseudogene. The CDR3 is made up of 14 amino acids. The DNA of the CDR3 is TGTGCCAGCAGCCTTAAGAGGAGTAACTATGGCTACACCTTC. Translated, it gives CASSLKRSNYGYTF.

This clonotype is large in the sample. The rearrangement uses TRBV7-9 and TRBJ1-5; D perhaps matches TRBD1 (5 bases). Germline V gene data show CDR1 as SEHNR and CDR2 as FQNEAQ (reference sequence). The V end lost 3 bases, the J end lost 3 bases, and 18 bases lay between the germline ends. The CDR3 covers 17 residues. CDR3 DNA sequence: TGTGCCAGCAGCTTGGACTCTCCAGGGCTGGTCAATCAGCCCCAGCATTTT. It is translated as CASSLDSPGLVNQPQHF.

The CDR3 loop reads CSVEGPRTYNEQFF. The DNA of the CDR3 is TGCAGCGTTGAAGGCCCCCGGACCTACAATGAGCAGTTCTTC. The chain combines TRBV29-1 with TRBJ2-1; D unresolved. V was cut by 1 base and J by 2 bases, with 9 bases left in between. Germline V gene lookup returns CDR1 SQVTM and CDR2 ANQGSEA. The CDR3 runs to 14 residues.

The chain is built from TRBV6-2 or TRBV6-3 and TRBJ1-1, with D uncertain. CDR3 length: 12 amino acids. V shed 5 bases and J shed 1 base, with 5 bases lying between them. The germline CDR1 and CDR2 sequences are MNHEY and SVGEGT. DNA of the CDR3: TGTGCCAGCAGTCTTCAGAACACTGAAGCTTTCTTT. Translated, it gives CASSLQNTEAFF.

The chain's CDR3 is CASSLGASGETQYF. The DNA of the CDR3 is TGTGCCAGCAGCTTAGGGGCGTCCGGCGAGACCCAGTACTTC. This chain joins TRBV11-2 and TRBJ2-5; D is uncertain. The V gene's germline CDR1 is SGHAT and CDR2 FQNNGV. Trimming removed 1 base from V and 5 bases from J, with 11 bases in between. The CDR3 contains 14 residues.

By share of the sample, this clonotype is medium-sized. At one end the junction does not follow the germline gene, possibly because of a read error. The J gene is TRBJ2-3, the V gene TRBV19, with a weak D call TRBD1 (5 bases). Germline assignment: CDR1 LNHDA and CDR2 SQIVND (reference sequence). There are 14 residues in the CDR3. CDR3: CASSMARVTDMQYF. The CDR3 DNA reads TGTGCCAGTAGTATGGCCAGGGTGACAGATATGCAGTATTTT.

This clonotype is labeled medium-sized. V and J are TRBV7-3 and TRBJ2-2; D gene ambiguous. This CDR3 comprises 13 residues. Germline V lookup: CDR1 SGHTA, CDR2 FQGTGA. V lost 4 bases to trimming and J lost 6 bases, with 9 bases between them. The CDR3 nucleotides are TGTGCCAGCAGCTCCCTTTCGGCCGGGGAGCTGTTTTTT. Amino acids: CASSSLSAGELFF.

By share of the sample, this clonotype is medium-sized. J is TRBJ2-2 and V is TRBV12-3 or TRBV12-4; D is perhaps TRBD2 (6 bases). Deletions cut 3 bases from V and 1 base from J, with 9 bases between. This CDR3 is 15 amino acids long. In nucleotides, the CDR3 is TGTGCCAGCAGTTTTTCGGGGGAGAACACCGGGGAGCTGTTTTTT. It translates to CASSFSGENTGELFF.

Within the sample, this clonotype is medium-sized. This chain uses TRBV6-1 with TRBJ1-4; TRBD1 aligns across 9 bases. The CDR3 runs to 16 residues. The junction had 4 bases not matched to a gene; V was cut back by 0 bases and J by 5 bases. Per the germline V gene, CDR1 is MNHNS and CDR2 is SASEGT. DNA of the CDR3: TGTGCCAGCAGTGAAGCGGAGGGACAGGGCAATGAAAAACTGTTTTTT. Amino acids: CASSEAEGQGNEKLFF.

In this sample, this clonotype is medium-sized. The rearrangement links TRBV5-6 to TRBJ1-2; D is ambiguous. The V gene lost 2 bases and the J gene lost 8 bases, with 16 bases spanning the gap. Per the germline V gene, CDR1 is SGHDT and CDR2 is YYEEEE. This CDR3 is built from 14 residues. CDR3 bases: TGTGCCAGCAGCTTAGCGGGATGGTTGCAAGGCTACACCTTC. Translated: CASSLAGWLQGYTF.

The CDR3 bases are TGCAGCGTTGAAGTTCGGGCTAAGACAGGGGCCGGGGAGCTGTTTTTT. Its translation: CSVEVRAKTGAGELFF. The chain recombines TRBV29-1 with TRBJ2-2; TRBD1 matches at 8 bases. The germline V gene encodes CDR1 SQVTM and CDR2 ANQGSEA. V lost 1 base to trimming and J lost 6 bases; unmatched junction nucleotides: 10. The CDR3 is made up of 16 amino acids.

This clonotype was detected only once. The rearrangement joins TRBV7-9 to TRBJ1-1; D may be TRBD1 (5 bases). Germline V gene lookup returns CDR1 SEHNR and CDR2 FQNEAQ (reference sequence). V was clipped by 6 bases and J by 1 base, with 24 bases between them. The CDR3 is made up of 18 amino acids. Here the CDR3 reads CASSYREGPRGKNTEAFF. The CDR3, as DNA: TGTGCCAGCAGTTATAGGGAGGGGCCGCGAGGGAAGAACACTGAAGCTTTCTTT.

Relative to its sample, this clonotype is large. Written as DNA, the CDR3 is TGTGCCGGAACCGGGACGGACAATTCACCCCTCCACTTT. It encodes CAGTGTDNSPLHF. This chain links TRBV6-6 with TRBJ1-6, with a tentative D call TRBD1 (5 bases). Trimming took off 11 bases at V and 7 bases at J, with 15 bases between the two ends. The CDR3 is made up of 13 amino acids. CDR1 is MNHNY, CDR2 SVGAGI, per germline (reference sequence).